This TCR beta chain was sequenced for a study of blood T cell repertoires in COVID-19. In the study overall: Sample material is recorded as cDNA or gDNA derived from T cells, B-cell-depleted T cells, or PBMCs.

Per the authors' pipeline: Using reference gene primer amplification, nucleated cell counts were estimated. The table came from immunoSEQ multiplex PCR; TCRdb's copy has only in-frame clones and leaves some out. The DNA gave D and trimming, while V, J and clone size come from that table. This sample has fewer than 110,000 clones, with roughly 86% found just once. The CDR3 contains 13 residues. The V and J ends lost 1 base and 10 bases respectively, with 8 bases between them. The germline gives CDR1 LNHNV, CDR2 YYDKDF (reference sequence). The source is a young woman with acute or convalescent COVID-19. Sequenced material: peripheral blood. The rearrangement uses TRBV15 and TRBJ1-6; D unresolved. CDR3 loop: CATSRVRGSPLHF. CDR3 nucleotide sequence: TGTGCCACCAGCAGAGTGAGAGGCTCACCCCTCCACTTT.